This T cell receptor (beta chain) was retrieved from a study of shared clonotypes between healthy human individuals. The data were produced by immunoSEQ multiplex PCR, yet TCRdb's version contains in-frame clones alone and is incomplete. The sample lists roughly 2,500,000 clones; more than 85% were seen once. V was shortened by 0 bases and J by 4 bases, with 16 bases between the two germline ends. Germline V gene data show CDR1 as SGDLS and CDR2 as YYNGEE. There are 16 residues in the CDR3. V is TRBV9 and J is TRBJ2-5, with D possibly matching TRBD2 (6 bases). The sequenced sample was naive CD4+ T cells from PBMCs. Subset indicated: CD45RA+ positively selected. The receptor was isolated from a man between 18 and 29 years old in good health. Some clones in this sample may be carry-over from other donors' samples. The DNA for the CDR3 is TGTGCCAGCAGCGTAGGGCGGGACGGGATGGTAGAGACCCAGTACTTC. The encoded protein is CASSVGRDGMVETQYF.